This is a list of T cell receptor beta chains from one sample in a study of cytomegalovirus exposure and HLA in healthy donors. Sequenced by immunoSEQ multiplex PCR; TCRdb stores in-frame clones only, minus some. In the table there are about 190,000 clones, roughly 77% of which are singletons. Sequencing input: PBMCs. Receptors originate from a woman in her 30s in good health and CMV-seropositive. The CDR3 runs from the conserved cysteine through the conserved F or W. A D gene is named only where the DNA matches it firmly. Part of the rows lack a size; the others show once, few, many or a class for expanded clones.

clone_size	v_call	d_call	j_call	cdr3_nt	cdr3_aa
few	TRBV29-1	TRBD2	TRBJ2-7	TGCAGCGTTGACGGACTAGCGGACTCCTACGAGCAGTACTTC	CSVDGLADSYEQYF
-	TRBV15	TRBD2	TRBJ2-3	TGTGCCACCAGCCTGGGACTAGCGGGCAGGAGGGATACGCAGTATTTT	CATSLGLAGRRDTQYF
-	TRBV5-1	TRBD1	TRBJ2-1	TGCGCCAGCAGCTTTGGACAGGGAGGCAATGAGCAGTTCTTC	CASSFGQGGNEQFF
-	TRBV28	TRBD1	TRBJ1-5	TGTGCCAGCAGTGGCCGACAGGGTAGGGGCAATCAGCCCCAGCATTTT	CASSGRQGRGNQPQHF
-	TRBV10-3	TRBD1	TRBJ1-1	TGTGCCATACAGGGGGCGGAGGGGGACACTGAAGCTTTCTTT	CAIQGAEGDTEAFF
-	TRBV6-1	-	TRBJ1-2	TGTGCCAGCAGTGAAGGAAGGGGGACCAACTATGGCTACACCTTC	CASSEGRGTNYGYTF
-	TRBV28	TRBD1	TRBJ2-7	TGTGCCAGCAGTGCCCCTTCGGGACAGATTCCCGAGCAGTACTTC	CASSAPSGQIPEQYF
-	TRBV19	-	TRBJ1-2	TGTGCCAGTAGTACCCGACAAGGATCATATATGGGCTACACCTTC	CASSTRQGSYMGYTF
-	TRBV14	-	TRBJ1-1	TGTGCCAGCAGCGGGAGACTGACGGTAAACACTGAAGCTTTCTTT	CASSGRLTVNTEAFF
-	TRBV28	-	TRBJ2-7	TGTGCCAGCAGTTGGGGACAAAGGCGCTCCTACGAGCAGTACTTC	CASSWGQRRSYEQYF
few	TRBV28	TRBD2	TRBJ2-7	TGTGCCAGCAGGGCCGGGACTAGCCCCTTCGAGCAGTACTTC	CASRAGTSPFEQYF
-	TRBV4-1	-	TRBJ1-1	TGCGCCAGCAGCCATCCCGACAGGACGAACACTGAAGCTTTCTTT	CASSHPDRTNTEAFF
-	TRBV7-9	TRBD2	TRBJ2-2	TGTTCCAGCAGCTCCTTAGCGGGAGGGCAGCCCGGGGAGCTGTTTTTT	CSSSSLAGGQPGELFF
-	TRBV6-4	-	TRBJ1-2	TGTGCCAGCAGGCTCGGACTGAGCTATGGCTACACCTTC	CASRLGLSYGYTF
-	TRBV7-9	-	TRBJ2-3	TGTTCCAGCAGCTTAGAGACTTATGCCCGCATCCCCACAGATACGCAGTATTTT	CSSSLETYARIPTDTQYF
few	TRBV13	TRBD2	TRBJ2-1	TGTGCCAGCAGCTCACGGCCAGCGGGAGACTCCAATGAGCAGTTCTTC	CASSSRPAGDSNEQFF
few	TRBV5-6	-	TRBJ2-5	TGTGCCAGCAGCTTGGGCAGGGATGAGACCCAGTACTTC	CASSLGRDETQYF
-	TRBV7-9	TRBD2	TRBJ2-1	TGTGCCAGCAGCTCTCGACTAGCGGGGCATGACAATGAGCAGTTCTTC	CASSSRLAGHDNEQFF
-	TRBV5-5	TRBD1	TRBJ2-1	TGTGCCAGCAGATGGACAGGGTCCCCTCTCTTGTACAATGAGCAGTTCTTC	CASRWTGSPLLYNEQFF
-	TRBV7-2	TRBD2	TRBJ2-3	TGTGCCAGCAGCGAAGGGACTAGCGGGAGAGGTACGCAGTATTTT	CASSEGTSGRGTQYF
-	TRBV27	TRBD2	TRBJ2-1	TGTGCCAGCAGTTTACTAGCGGGAGATGAGCAGTTCTTC	CASSLLAGDEQFF
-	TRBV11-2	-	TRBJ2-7	TGTGCCAGCAGCCGCCAGGGTATCTCCTCCTACGAGCAGTACTTC	CASSRQGISSYEQYF
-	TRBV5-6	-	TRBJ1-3	TGTGCCAGCAGCTTGGGTTTGCGTGGAAACACCATATATTTT	CASSLGLRGNTIYF
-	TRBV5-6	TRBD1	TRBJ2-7	TGTGCCAGCAGACGGACAGGGTCCCCCTACGAGCAGTACTTC	CASRRTGSPYEQYF
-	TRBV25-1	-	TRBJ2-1	TGTGCCAGCAGTCTCCCAGGCGATTACAATGAGCAGTTCTTC	CASSLPGDYNEQFF
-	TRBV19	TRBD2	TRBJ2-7	TGTGCCAGTAGTATGGTAGCGGGAGGCTACGAGCAGTACTTC	CASSMVAGGYEQYF
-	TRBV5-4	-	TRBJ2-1	TGTGCCAGCAGCTTGGGGGTTAGCTCTTTCAATGAGCAGTTCTTC	CASSLGVSSFNEQFF
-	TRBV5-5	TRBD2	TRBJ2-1	TGTGCCAGCAGCTTGGAGGGTACTAGCGGGAGGACCCTCTACAATGAGCAGTTCTTC	CASSLEGTSGRTLYNEQFF
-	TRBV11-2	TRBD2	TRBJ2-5	TGTGCCAGCAGCTATAGCGGGGAGACCCAGTACTTC	CASSYSGETQYF
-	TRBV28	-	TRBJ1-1	TGTGCCAGCAGTTTCTCATCGACAGACCTTAACACTGAAGCTTTCTTT	CASSFSSTDLNTEAFF
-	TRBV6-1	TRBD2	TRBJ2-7	TGTGCCAGCACACCGGGAGGCGAGCAGTACTTC	CASTPGGEQYF
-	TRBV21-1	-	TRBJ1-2	TGTGCCAGCAGCAATTGGAAGGGACAGGGGGCTTACTATGGCTACACCTTC	CASSNWKGQGAYYGYTF
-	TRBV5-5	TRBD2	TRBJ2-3	TGTGCCAGCAGCTTGGCGGTAGCGGGAGGGCCGACAGATACGCAGTATTTT	CASSLAVAGGPTDTQYF
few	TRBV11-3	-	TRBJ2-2	TGTGCCAGCAGCTTAGCCCCGGTCCCCGGCGGCACCGGGGAGCTGTTTTTT	CASSLAPVPGGTGELFF
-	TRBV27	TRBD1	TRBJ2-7	TGTGCCAGCGGGACAGGGAGCGAGCAGTACTTC	CASGTGSEQYF
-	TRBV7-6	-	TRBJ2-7	TGTGCCAGCAGCTTACTAGCGAGCGAGCAGTACTTC	CASSLLASEQYF
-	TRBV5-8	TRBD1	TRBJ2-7	TGTGCCAGCAGCTTGACAACAGGGGCTTCGAGGTGGGAGCAGTACTTC	CASSLTTGASRWEQYF
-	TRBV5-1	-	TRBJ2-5	TGCGCCAGCAGCTTGGAGGCGGGGTTAGAGACCCAGTACTTC	CASSLEAGLETQYF
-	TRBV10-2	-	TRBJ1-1	TGCGCCAGCAGTGAACAGGGAAGGCAGGACACTGAAGCTTTCTTT	CASSEQGRQDTEAFF
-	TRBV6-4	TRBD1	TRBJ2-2	TGTGCCAGCAGTGACCTTCAGGGGGCCGGGGAGCTGTTTTTT	CASSDLQGAGELFF
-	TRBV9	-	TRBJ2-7	TGTGCCAGCAGCTCGACCGGACCAGGAGGCGAGCAGTACTTC	CASSSTGPGGEQYF
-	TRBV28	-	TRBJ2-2	TGTGCCAGCAGTTCCCCCGGGGAAGCAGCCACCGGGGAGCTGTTTTTT	CASSSPGEAATGELFF
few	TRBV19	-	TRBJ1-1	TGTGCCAGTAGTATGGGAGGGTTTAACGCTGAAGCTTTCTTT	CASSMGGFNAEAFF
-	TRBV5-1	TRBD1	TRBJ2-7	TGCGCCAGCAGCTTGAGATCGACAGGGGGATCCTACGAGCAGTACTTC	CASSLRSTGGSYEQYF
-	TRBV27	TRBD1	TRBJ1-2	TGTGCCAGCAGTTTAGCACAGGGGGGCTATGGCTACACCTTC	CASSLAQGGYGYTF
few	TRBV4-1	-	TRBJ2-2	TGCGCCAGCAGCCCCCGGGAGAACGTGAACGGGGAGCTGTTTTTT	CASSPRENVNGELFF
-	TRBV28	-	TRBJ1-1	TGTGCCAGCAGGGAGAGGCCCACTGAAGCTTTCTTT	CASRERPTEAFF
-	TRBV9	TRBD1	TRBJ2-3	TGTGCCAGCAGCGTGGGACAGGGGGCCAGCACAGATACGCAGTATTTT	CASSVGQGASTDTQYF